One sample yielded the 7 T cell receptor beta chains listed below, sequenced in a study of blood T cells in healthy people across ages (dated by TCRdb to between 2015 and 2017). The library was obtained by 5' RACE. TCRdb lists the instrument as Illumina HiSeq 2500. A second PCR of about 7 to 12 cycles was performed with a sample-barcoded 5' primer and a J-beta primer mix. The public reads were run again by TCRdb, first through fastp at Q25 and then through MiXCR, and only productive beta chains were kept. Under each unique CDR3 protein, matching rows form one entry showing the most common genes and DNA. The sample table lists about 1.5 million distinct CDR3 sequences, about 42% of them with a count of one. More than 4% of the sample lies in the top ten. What was sequenced was blood. The origin of the receptors is a woman aged 18-30 years in good health.

The chain links TRBV9 to TRBJ2-7; TRBD2 matches at 7 bases. This CDR3 comprises 14 residues. The V gene end was trimmed by 4 bases and the J gene end by 3 bases; junction bases not matched to a gene: 7. CDR1 is SGDLS, CDR2 YYNGEE, per germline. The DNA of the CDR3 is TGTGCCAGCAGCCCCGCGGGGGACTACTACGAGCAGTACTTC. It encodes CASSPAGDYYEQYF.

This clonotype occurred a few times. The chain uses TRBV20-1 and TRBJ2-7; 7 bases align to TRBD1. Germline trimming cut 4 bases from V and 1 base from J; bases unmatched to any gene: 10. The germline gives CDR1 DFQATT, CDR2 SNEGSKA (reference sequence). The CDR3 is 15 amino acids. The CDR3 protein is CSAKRTGLTSYEQYF. In DNA, the CDR3 is TGCAGTGCTAAACGGACAGGACTTACGTCCTACGAGCAGTACTTC.

This clonotype was counted many times. The chain links TRBV7-2 to TRBJ2-6; D not certain. The germline CDR1 and CDR2 sequences are SGHTA and FQGNSA. The CDR3 length is 13 residues. V lost 2 bases, J lost 6 bases, and 5 bases lay in between. The CDR3 DNA follows: TGTGCCAGCAGCTTACAGGAGGCCAACGTCCTGACTTTC. Encoded protein: CASSLQEANVLTF.

This clonotype was seen only a few times. The chain employs TRBV5-1 and TRBJ2-5; 12 bases line up with TRBD2. Losses at the gene ends were 6 bases for V and 7 bases for J; bases not matched to a gene: 10. Germline CDR1 reads SGHRS; CDR2 reads YFSETQ. This CDR3 spans 15 amino acids. The CDR3 loop reads CASTPTSGGPSTQYF. The CDR3 DNA is TGCGCCAGCACCCCTACTAGCGGGGGGCCGTCGACCCAGTACTTC.

This clonotype appeared many times. The chain carries TRBV2 and TRBJ2-5; D is ambiguous. Germline CDR1 is SNHLY and CDR2 is FYNNEI. The CDR3 is 13 amino acids. V shed 4 bases and J shed 2 bases, with 8 bases lying between them. The DNA of the CDR3 is TGTGCCAGCAGTGTCGGTCATCAAGAGACCCAGTACTTC. It encodes CASSVGHQETQYF. Drawing the rest from reference TRBV2 and TRBJ2-5, the complete variable domain is EPEVTQTPSHQVTQMGQEVILRCVPISNHLYFYWYRQILGQKVEFLVSFYNNEISEKSEIFDDQFSVERPDGSNFTLKIRSTKLEDSAMYFCASSVGHQETQYFGPGTRLLVL.

This chain uses TRBV6-5 with TRBJ2-1; D perhaps matches TRBD1 (5 bases). CDR1 is MNHEY and CDR2 is SVGAGI in the germline V gene. V lost 0 bases to trimming and J lost 7 bases, with 19 bases between them. This CDR3 is built from 17 residues. The CDR3 DNA reads as TGTGCCAGCAGTTACTCGACGGCGACATTTGGGGCGAATGAGCAGTTCTTC. Protein sequence: CASSYSTATFGANEQFF.

The CDR3 DNA is TGTGCCAGCAGCTCCACCTTCCGTGGGGAGCAGTTCTTC. Protein product: CASSSTFRGEQFF. The J gene is TRBJ2-1, the V gene TRBV7-9, with D unresolved. CDR1 and CDR2 (germline): SEHNR, FQNEAQ (reference sequence). The V gene lost 4 bases and the J gene lost 10 bases, with 14 bases spanning the gap. CDR3 size: 13 residues.